The source of this TCR beta chain is a study of Ad26.COV2.S vaccination and SARS-CoV-2 variants. TCRdb's copy holds only in-frame clones and misses some; the assay was immunoSEQ multiplex PCR. Of some 350,000 clones in the sample, 92% are singletons; the top ten hold 3.9%. Trimming left V 5 bases short and J 9 bases short, with 14 bases between. This CDR3 comprises 13 residues. This material consisted of peripheral blood, taken after recovery from COVID-19. The chain employs TRBV12-3 or TRBV12-4 and TRBJ2-1; D is possibly TRBD2 (5 bases). This clonotype originated in a human donor who had recovered from COVID-19. DNA of the CDR3: TGTGCCAGCAGTCCCCAGACTATTCGTGAGCAGTTCTTC. It specifies CASSPQTIREQFF.